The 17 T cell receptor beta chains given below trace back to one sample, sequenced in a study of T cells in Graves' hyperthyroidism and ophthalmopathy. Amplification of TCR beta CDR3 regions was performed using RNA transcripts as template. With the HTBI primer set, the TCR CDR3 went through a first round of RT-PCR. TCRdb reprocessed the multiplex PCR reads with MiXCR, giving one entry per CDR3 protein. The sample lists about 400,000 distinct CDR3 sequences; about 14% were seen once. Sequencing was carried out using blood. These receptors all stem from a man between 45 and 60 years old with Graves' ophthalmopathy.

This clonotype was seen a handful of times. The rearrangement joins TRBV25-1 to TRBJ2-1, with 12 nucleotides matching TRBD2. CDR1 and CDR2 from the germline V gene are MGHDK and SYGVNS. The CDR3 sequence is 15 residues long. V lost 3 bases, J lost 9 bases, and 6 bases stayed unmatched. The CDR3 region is CASSDPRTSGIEQFF. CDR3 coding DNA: TGTGCCAGCAGTGACCCAAGGACTAGCGGGATTGAGCAGTTCTTC.

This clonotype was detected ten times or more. DNA for the CDR3: TGTGCCAGCAGCGCCTTACCCGGGGGAACTGGAAACACCATATATTTT. It codes for CASSALPGGTGNTIYF. The V gene is TRBV3-1, the J gene TRBJ1-3, with TRBD1 as a possible D gene (5 bases). The CDR3 contains 16 residues. V shed 5 bases and J shed 2 bases, with 16 bases lying between them. Looked up from germline, CDR1 is LGHDT and CDR2 is YNNKEL (reference sequence).

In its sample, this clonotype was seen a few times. The CDR3 DNA is TGTGCCAGCAGTTTATACGGAAAGCAAGAGACCCAGTACTTC. The encoded protein is CASSLYGKQETQYF. The chain employs TRBV27 and TRBJ2-5, with D unclear. Germline CDR1 is MNHEY and CDR2 is SMNVEV (reference sequence). V gave up 1 base and J gave up 2 bases, with 8 bases separating them. The CDR3 has 14 residues.

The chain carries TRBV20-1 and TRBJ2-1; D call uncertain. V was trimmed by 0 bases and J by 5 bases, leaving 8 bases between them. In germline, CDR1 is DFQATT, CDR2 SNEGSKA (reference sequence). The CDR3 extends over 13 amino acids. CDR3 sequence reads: CSARDRSHNEQFF. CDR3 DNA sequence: TGCAGTGCTAGAGACCGGAGCCACAATGAGCAGTTCTTC.

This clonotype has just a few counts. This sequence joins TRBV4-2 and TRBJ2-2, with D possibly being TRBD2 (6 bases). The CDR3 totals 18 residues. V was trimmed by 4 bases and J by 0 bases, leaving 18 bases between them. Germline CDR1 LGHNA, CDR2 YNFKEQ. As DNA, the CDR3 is TGTGCCAGCAGCCCGAGGGTAGTTGCGGGACCGAACACCGGGGAGCTGTTTTTT. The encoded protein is CASSPRVVAGPNTGELFF.

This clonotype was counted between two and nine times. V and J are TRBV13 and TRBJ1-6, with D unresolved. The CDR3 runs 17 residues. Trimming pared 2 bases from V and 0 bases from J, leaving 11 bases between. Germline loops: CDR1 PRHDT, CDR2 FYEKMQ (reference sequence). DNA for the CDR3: TGTGCCAGCAGCTTACCGTTTTGGAGCTCCTATAATTCACCCCTCCACTTT. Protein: CASSLPFWSSYNSPLHF.

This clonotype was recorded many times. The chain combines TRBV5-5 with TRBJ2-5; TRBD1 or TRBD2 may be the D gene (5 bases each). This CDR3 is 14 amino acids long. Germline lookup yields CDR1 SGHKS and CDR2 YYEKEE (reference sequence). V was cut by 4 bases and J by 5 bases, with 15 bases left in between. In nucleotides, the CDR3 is TGTGCCAGCAGCCCCGGTGGGGGTAGCGAGACCCAGTACTTC. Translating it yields CASSPGGGSETQYF.

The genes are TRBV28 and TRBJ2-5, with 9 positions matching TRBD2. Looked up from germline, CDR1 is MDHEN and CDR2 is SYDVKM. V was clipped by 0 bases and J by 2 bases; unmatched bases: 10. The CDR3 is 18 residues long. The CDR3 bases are TGTGCCAGCAGTTTATGGGGTAGCGGGAGAGGGCCACAAGAGACCCAGTACTTC. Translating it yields CASSLWGSGRGPQETQYF.

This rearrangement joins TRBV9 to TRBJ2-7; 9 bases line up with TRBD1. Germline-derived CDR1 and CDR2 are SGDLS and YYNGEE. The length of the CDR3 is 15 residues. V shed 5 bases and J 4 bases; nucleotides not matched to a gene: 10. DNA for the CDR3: TGTGCCAGCAGTGCCGGGACAGGGTTCATATACGAGCAGTACTTC. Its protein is CASSAGTGFIYEQYF.

CDR3 nucleotides: TGTGCCAGCAGCGTAGACCCAGTTCCCGATGAGCAGTTCTTC. Translated, it gives CASSVDPVPDEQFF. The chain is built from TRBV9 and TRBJ2-1; D gene ambiguous. Trimming took 0 bases from V and 8 from J, leaving 12 bases between them. Germline CDR1 reads SGDLS; CDR2 reads YYNGEE. CDR3 length: 14 amino acids. The entire variable domain, with the rest obtained from reference TRBV9 and TRBJ2-1, is as follows: DSGVTQTPKHLITATGQRVTLRCSPRSGDLSVYWYQQSLDQGLQFLIQYYNGEERAKGNILERFSAQQFPDLHSELNLSSLELGDSALYFCASSVDPVPDEQFFGPGTRLTVL.

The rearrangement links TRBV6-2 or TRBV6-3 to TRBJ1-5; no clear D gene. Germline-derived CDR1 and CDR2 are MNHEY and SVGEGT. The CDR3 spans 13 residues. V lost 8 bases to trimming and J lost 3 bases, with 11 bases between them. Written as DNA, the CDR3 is TGTGCCAGCGCACGTTCAAACAATCAGCCCCAGCATTTT. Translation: CASARSNNQPQHF.

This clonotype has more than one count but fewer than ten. This chain's CDR3 is CASSMTASGNTIYF. CDR3 coding DNA: TGTGCCAGCAGTATGACAGCCTCTGGAAACACCATATATTTT. This chain links TRBV27 with TRBJ1-3, with a possible D match to TRBD1 (5 bases). CDR1 and CDR2 (germline): MNHEY, SMNVEV (reference sequence). With 5 bases removed from V and 0 bases from J, the gap between germline ends came to 8 bases. CDR3 length equals 14 residues.

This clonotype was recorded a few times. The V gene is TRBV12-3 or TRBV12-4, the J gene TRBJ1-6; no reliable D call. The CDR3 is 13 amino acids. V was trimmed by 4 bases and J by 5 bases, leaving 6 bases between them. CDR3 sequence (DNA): TGTGCCAGCAGTTGGGCAGATAATTCACCCCTCCACTTT. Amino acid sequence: CASSWADNSPLHF.

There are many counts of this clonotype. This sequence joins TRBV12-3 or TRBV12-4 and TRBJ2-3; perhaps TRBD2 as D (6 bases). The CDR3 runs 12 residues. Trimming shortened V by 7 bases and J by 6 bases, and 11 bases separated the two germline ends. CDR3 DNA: TGTGCCAGCACCTTCGCGGGGGATACGCAGTATTTT. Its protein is CASTFAGDTQYF.

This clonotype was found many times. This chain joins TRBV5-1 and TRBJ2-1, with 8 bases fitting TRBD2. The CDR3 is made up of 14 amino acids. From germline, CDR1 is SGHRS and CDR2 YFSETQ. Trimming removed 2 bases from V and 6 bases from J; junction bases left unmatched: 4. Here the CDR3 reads CASSFRTSSNEQFF. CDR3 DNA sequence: TGCGCCAGCAGCTTCCGGACTAGCAGCAATGAGCAGTTCTTC.

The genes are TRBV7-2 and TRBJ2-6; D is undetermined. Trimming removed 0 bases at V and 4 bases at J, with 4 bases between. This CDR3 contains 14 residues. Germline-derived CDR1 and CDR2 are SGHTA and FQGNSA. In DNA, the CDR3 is TGTGCCAGCAGCTTAGCCCAGGGGGCCAACGTCCTGACTTTC. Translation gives CASSLAQGANVLTF. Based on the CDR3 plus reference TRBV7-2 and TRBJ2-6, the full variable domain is GAGVSQSPSNKVTEKGKDVELRCDPISGHTALYWYRQSLGQGLEFLIYFQGNSAPDKSGLPSDRFSAERTGGSVSTLTIQRTQQEDSAVYLCASSLAQGANVLTFGAGSRLTVL.

The CDR3 region is CATSRATGLNTEAFF. The CDR3, as DNA: TGTGCCACCAGCAGAGCGACAGGGTTGAACACTGAAGCTTTCTTT. The chain combines TRBV15 with TRBJ1-1; 7 bases fit TRBD1. CDR3 length equals 15 residues. Germline lookup yields CDR1 LNHNV and CDR2 YYDKDF (reference sequence). V lost 1 base to trimming and J lost 0 bases; unmatched junction nucleotides: 2.